These 14 T cell receptor beta chains came from one sample sequenced in a study of blood T cells in healthy people across ages. The use of a sample-barcoded 5' primer and a J-beta primer mix characterized a second PCR of 7 to 11 cycles. TCRdb re-analysed the 5' RACE reads in MiXCR, keeping a single row per CDR3 protein. The sample records some 880,000 distinct CDR3 sequences, around 34% being singletons. Specimen: blood. The receptors shown here come from a young man in good health.

This clonotype was picked up a small number of times. The genes are TRBV30 and TRBJ2-7; 7 bases fit TRBD1. Germline assignment: CDR1 GTSNPN and CDR2 SVGIG (reference sequence). There are 15 residues in the CDR3. V was pared by 1 base and J by 4 bases, with 10 bases of the junction left unmatched. The CDR3: CAWSGGTDTKYEQYF. The DNA of the CDR3 is TGTGCCTGGAGTGGAGGGACAGATACAAAGTACGAGCAGTACTTC. Combining the CDR3 with reference TRBV30 and TRBJ2-7 gives the whole variable domain SQTIHQWPATLVQPVGSPLSLECTVEGTSNPNLYWYRQAAGRGLQLLFYSVGIGQISSEVPQNLSASRPQDRQFILSSKKLLLSDSGFYLCAWSGGTDTKYEQYFGPGTRLTVT.

V is TRBV20-1 and J is TRBJ2-3; 8 bases fit TRBD2. Losses at the gene ends were 7 bases for V and 1 base for J; bases not matched to a gene: 7. The CDR3 has 14 amino acids. Germline V CDR1 and CDR2: DFQATT, SNEGSKA (reference sequence). The CDR3 loop is CSVQRGTGTDTQYF. DNA for the CDR3: TGCAGTGTCCAGCGGGGGACTGGCACAGATACGCAGTATTTT.

This chain links TRBV6-6 with TRBJ2-7; perhaps TRBD2 as D (7 bases). Trimming took off 5 bases at V and 1 base at J, with 18 bases between the two ends. This CDR3 is built from 16 residues. Germline CDR1 reads MNHNY; CDR2 reads SVGAGI (reference sequence). This CDR3 is CASSSLGGARSYEQYF. The CDR3 coding sequence is TGTGCCAGCAGTAGCCTGGGGGGGGCGAGGTCCTACGAGCAGTACTTC.

With regard to this clonotype: The junction departs from the called germline gene at one end, perhaps through a read error. The chain has TRBV7-2 and TRBJ2-3; possible D gene TRBD2, 5 bases. This CDR3 contains 15 residues. CDR1 is SGHTA, CDR2 FQGNSA, per germline. CDR3 in amino acids: CVSSPEVTSTDTQYF. The CDR3 coding sequence is TGTGTCAGCTCTCCGGAGGTAACTAGCACAGATACGCAGTATTTT.

This rearrangement joins TRBV7-2 to TRBJ1-3; D may be TRBD1 (6 bases). The CDR3 totals 15 residues. Trimming shortened V by 5 bases and J by 0 bases, and 11 bases separated the two germline ends. From germline, CDR1 is SGHTA and CDR2 FQGNSA. The CDR3 loop reads CASSPQGDSGNTIYF. CDR3 DNA sequence: TGTGCCAGCAGCCCACAGGGTGACTCTGGAAACACCATATATTTT.

The genes are TRBV10-3 and TRBJ1-5; D may be TRBD1 (6 bases). The V gene's germline CDR1 is ENHRY and CDR2 SYGVKD. V was trimmed by 3 bases and J by 4 bases, leaving 13 bases between them. The CDR3 covers 15 residues. This chain's CDR3 is CAISESPDSNQPQHF. CDR3 DNA: TGTGCCATCAGTGAATCTCCGGACAGTAATCAGCCCCAGCATTTT.

This chain joins TRBV7-9 and TRBJ1-1, with D perhaps matching TRBD1 (6 bases). With 5 bases removed from V and 10 bases from J, the gap between germline ends came to 17 bases. The CDR3 is made up of 13 amino acids. The V gene's germline CDR1 is SEHNR and CDR2 FQNEAQ (reference sequence). CDR3: CASSMITGFGAFF. For the CDR3, the DNA is TGTGCCAGCAGCATGATAACAGGGTTCGGAGCTTTCTTT.

This clonotype was seen a few times. CDR3 loop: CSPFRDRGSYEQYF. CDR3 DNA sequence: TGCAGTCCTTTCCGGGACAGGGGCTCCTACGAGCAGTACTTC. The chain carries TRBV20-1 and TRBJ2-7, with 10 bases identical to TRBD1. J lost 0 bases, V lost 8 bases, and 7 bases had no gene match. This CDR3 is 14 amino acids long. Germline V gives CDR1 DFQATT, CDR2 SNEGSKA (reference sequence).

For the CDR3, the DNA is TGCGCCAGCAGCTCCGACGGGTCATTCTACTTC. This encodes CASSSDGSFYF. The chain uses TRBV5-1 and TRBJ2-4; D gene unclear. The germline V gene has CDR1 SGHRS and CDR2 YFSETQ. Deletions cut 3 bases from V and 16 bases from J, with 14 bases between. This CDR3 comprises 11 residues.

This clonotype has just a few counts. V is TRBV10-3 and J is TRBJ2-5; 7 nucleotides agree with TRBD1. TRBJ2-7 explains the end of the DNA better; the J call may be wrong. The CDR3 consists of 13 residues. Germline V gives CDR1 ENHRY, CDR2 SYGVKD. The CDR3 sequence is CAISQLQGLEQYF. The CDR3 nucleotides read TGTGCCATCAGCCAACTACAGGGGCTCGAGCAGTACTTC.

V gene TRBV7-9 combines with J gene TRBJ1-4, with a possible D match to TRBD1 (5 bases). Germline V CDR1 and CDR2: SEHNR, FQNEAQ (reference sequence). This CDR3 is built from 11 residues. V lost 5 bases and J lost 11, with 9 bases in between. CDR3: CASSATEKLFF. CDR3 DNA: TGTGCCAGCAGCGCGACAGAGAAACTGTTTTTT.

This clonotype was observed a few times. This chain connects TRBV5-1 to TRBJ2-2; 9 bases are a match to TRBD2. Germline CDR1 and CDR2: SGHRS and YFSETQ. Trimming took 3 bases from V and 4 from J; bases not matched to a gene: 7. CDR3 length: 16 amino acids. CDR3 protein: CASSWIAGDPTGELFF. The CDR3, as DNA: TGCGCCAGCAGCTGGATAGCGGGGGATCCCACCGGGGAGCTGTTTTTT.

This clonotype was observed at least ten times. The V and J genes are TRBV12-3 or TRBV12-4 and TRBJ1-5; a possible D gene is TRBD1 (5 bases). CDR3 length: 12 amino acids. Trimming left V 3 bases short and J 7 bases short, with 7 bases between. The CDR3 DNA reads as TGTGCCAGCAGTTTTCGGGGGCAGCCCCAGCATTTT. As protein: CASSFRGQPQHF.

The chain carries TRBV7-6 and TRBJ1-6; TRBD1 aligns across 8 bases. Germline CDR1 and CDR2: SGHVS and FNYEAQ. The length of the CDR3 is 14 residues. Trimming at V came to 3 bases and at J to 10 bases, leaving 5 bases not matched to a gene. The CDR3 protein is CASSFQGADSPLHF. Written as DNA, the CDR3 is TGTGCCAGCAGCTTTCAGGGGGCGGACTCACCCCTCCACTTT.